The clone carrying this TCR beta chain was detected once. This sample is part of a study of blood T cell repertoires in COVID-19. Study background: Acute and convalescent COVID-19 specimens originated in the United States, Italy and Spain.

Per the authors' pipeline: Using reference gene primer amplification, nucleated cell counts were estimated. Using immunoSEQ multiplex PCR, the repertoire was profiled, and TCRdb retains in-frame clones only, with some absent. V, J and clone size are those of that table, while D and trimming were read from the DNA. Seen here are under 300,000 clones, 80% to 90% observed once, and the top ten hold 3% to 4.5%. The CDR3 runs to 20 residues. V lost 3 bases to trimming and J lost 4 bases; unmatched junction nucleotides: 14. V is TRBV23-1 and J is TRBJ2-1; TRBD2 matches 14 bases. TRBV23-1 is an ORF, with its function uncertain. The sequence came from a woman between 40 and 50 years old with acute or convalescent COVID-19. The material sequenced was peripheral blood. The CDR3, as DNA: TGCGCCAGCAGTCAGCGGAATATAGGGACTAGCGGGGGACTATACAATGAGCAGTTCTTC. Its protein product is CASSQRNIGTSGGLYNEQFF.